These 11 T cell receptor beta chains were all obtained from the same sample, sequenced in a study of T-cell memory formation after mild COVID-19. A single record per CDR3 protein comes from TCRdb applying MiXCR to the 5' RACE reads. The table includes fewer than 350,000 distinct CDR3 sequences, less than 20% detected once. The material sequenced was PBMCs or a T cell subset sorted from them (not recorded which). Every receptor here comes from a man younger than 35 who had mild COVID-19 (a few samples of this study predate the infection). Cell type and time point are not known.

The chain employs TRBV7-3 and TRBJ2-5; 8 bases are shared with TRBD1. Germline lookup yields CDR1 SGHTA and CDR2 FQGTGA. Trimming at V came to 5 bases and at J to 5 bases, leaving 4 bases not matched to a gene. The CDR3 has 13 residues. The CDR3 spells CASSTRQGETQYF. The CDR3 nucleotides read TGTGCCAGCAGCACGAGACAGGGGGAGACCCAGTACTTC.

This clonotype occurred many times. The DNA of the CDR3 is TGCAGCGTTTGGCTAGACACAAACACCGGGGAGCTGTTTTTT. It codes for CSVWLDTNTGELFF. The chain employs TRBV29-1 and TRBJ2-2; D is ambiguous. The CDR3 length is 14 residues. V dropped 5 bases and J dropped 2 bases, with 12 bases sitting between them. Germline CDR1 is SQVTM and CDR2 is ANQGSEA.

The genes are TRBV6-5 and TRBJ1-2, with 7 nucleotides matching TRBD1. The J segment lost 3 bases and the V segment lost 1 base, leaving 2 bases of the junction unmatched. The CDR3 covers 14 residues. Germline V CDR1 and CDR2: MNHEY, SVGAGI. The chain's CDR3 is CASSYYRGDYGYTF. The CDR3 nucleotides read TGTGCCAGCAGTTACTACAGGGGTGACTATGGCTACACCTTC.

This clonotype was observed a few times. This chain connects TRBV12-3 or TRBV12-4 to TRBJ2-1, with a weak D call TRBD2 (6 bases). CDR3 length: 16 amino acids. The germline V and J ends were trimmed by 6 bases and 5 bases, with 20 bases remaining between them. This CDR3 is CASREEGLAPHNEQFF. The DNA for the CDR3 is TGTGCCAGCAGAGAAGAGGGACTCGCCCCACACAATGAGCAGTTCTTC.

The V and J genes are TRBV6-2 or TRBV6-3 and TRBJ2-3; 8 nucleotides match TRBD2. Germline assignment: CDR1 MNHEY and CDR2 SVGEGT. The ends lost 6 bases at V and 5 bases at J; junction bases unmatched: 13. The CDR3 consists of 16 residues. In nucleotides, the CDR3 is TGTGCCAGCAGGCACGACCATAGCGGGGTTGGAGATACGCAGTATTTT. It encodes CASRHDHSGVGDTQYF.

The rearrangement uses TRBV7-9 and TRBJ1-6, with D perhaps TRBD1 (5 bases). The CDR3 has 15 amino acids. Germline V gives CDR1 SEHNR, CDR2 FQNEAQ (reference sequence). The V end was cut by 1 base, the J end by 8 bases, with 12 bases between. The CDR3 spells CASSLGQGGYSPLHF. The CDR3 DNA reads TGTGCCAGCAGCTTAGGCCAGGGAGGGTATTCACCCCTCCACTTT.

This clonotype showed up just a few times. This chain joins TRBV5-1 and TRBJ1-1, with TRBD1 identical over 10 bases. The trim removed 6 bases at V and 6 bases at J, leaving 8 bases unmatched. The CDR3 spans 14 residues. Germline CDR1 is SGHRS and CDR2 is YFSETQ. The CDR3 here is CASTRDRGNAEAFF. CDR3 DNA sequence: TGCGCCAGCACTCGGGACAGGGGTAACGCTGAAGCTTTCTTT.

The chain couples TRBV5-4 to TRBJ1-3; no definite D call. The germline V and J ends were trimmed by 7 bases and 6 bases, with 20 bases remaining between them. The CDR3 totals 15 residues. CDR1 SGHNT and CDR2 YYREEE come from the germline V gene (reference sequence). CDR3 loop: CASYPYGGRANTIYF. Here the CDR3 DNA reads TGTGCCAGCTACCCTTATGGAGGACGAGCAAACACCATATATTTT.

This clonotype was counted at least ten times. This chain links TRBV7-9 with TRBJ1-1; 8 positions match TRBD1. Germline assignment: CDR1 SEHNR and CDR2 FQNEAQ (reference sequence). This CDR3 has 11 amino acids. V dropped 5 bases and J dropped 11; count of bases not matched to a gene: 4. The CDR3 DNA sequence: TGTGCCAGCAGCCCGGACAGGGACGCTTTCTTT. It specifies CASSPDRDAFF.

CDR3 loop: CASSFHSFNYGYTF. The CDR3 bases are TGTGCCAGCAGCTTCCACAGTTTTAACTATGGCTACACCTTC. The rearrangement links TRBV6-2 or TRBV6-3 to TRBJ1-2; D not certain. This CDR3 has 14 residues. Germline CDR1 is MNHEY and CDR2 is SVGEGT. Trimming shortened V by 6 bases and J by 1 base, and 12 bases separated the two germline ends.

On this clonotype itself: It is likely a read error, because the conserved phenylalanine at the end of the CDR3 is missing. It is unclear where the CDR3 begins or ends on the DNA, so no DNA is shown, and the CDR3 is as TCRdb lists it. The V and J genes are TRBV19 and TRBJ1-6. Counting both end residues, the CDR3 totals 8 amino acids. Germline loops: CDR1 LNHDA, CDR2 SQIVND (reference sequence). CDR3 sequence reads: CASSKEPR.